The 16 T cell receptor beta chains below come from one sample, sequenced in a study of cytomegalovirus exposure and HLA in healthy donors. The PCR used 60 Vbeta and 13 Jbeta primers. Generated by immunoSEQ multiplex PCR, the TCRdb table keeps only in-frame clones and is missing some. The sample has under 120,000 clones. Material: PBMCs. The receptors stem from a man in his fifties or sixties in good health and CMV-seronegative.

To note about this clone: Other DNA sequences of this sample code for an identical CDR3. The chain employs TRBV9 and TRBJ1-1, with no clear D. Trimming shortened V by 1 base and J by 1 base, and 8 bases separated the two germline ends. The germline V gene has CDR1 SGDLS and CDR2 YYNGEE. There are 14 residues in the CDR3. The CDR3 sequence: CASSVSGGNTEAFF. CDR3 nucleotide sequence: TGTGCCAGCAGCGTAAGTGGAGGGAACACTGAAGCTTTCTTT.

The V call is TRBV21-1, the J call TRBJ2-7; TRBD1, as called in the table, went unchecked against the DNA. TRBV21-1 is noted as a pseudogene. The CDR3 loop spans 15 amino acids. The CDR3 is CASRVRDRERYEQYF. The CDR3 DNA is TGTGCCAGCAGGGTCCGGGACAGGGAACGGTACGAGCAGTACTTC.

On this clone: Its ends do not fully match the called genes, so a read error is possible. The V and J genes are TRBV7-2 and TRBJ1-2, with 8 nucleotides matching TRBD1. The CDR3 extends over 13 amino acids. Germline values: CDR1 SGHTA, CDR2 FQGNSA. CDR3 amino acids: CANSQGANYGYTF. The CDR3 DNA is TGTGCCAACAGCCAGGGGGCGAACTATGGCTACACCTTC.

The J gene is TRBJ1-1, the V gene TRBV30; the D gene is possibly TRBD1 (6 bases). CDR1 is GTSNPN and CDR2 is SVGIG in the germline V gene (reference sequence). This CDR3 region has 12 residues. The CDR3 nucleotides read TGTGCTTTGGGGGCCCGGGGCACTGAAGCTTTCTTT. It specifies CALGARGTEAFF.

CDR3 nucleotides: TGCGCCAGCAGCTTGGTGGCGACTAGCGGTTCCTACAATGAGCAGTTCTTC. This gives the protein CASSLVATSGSYNEQFF. The chain is built from TRBV5-1 and TRBJ2-1; 9 bases fit TRBD2. Per the germline V gene, CDR1 is SGHRS and CDR2 is YFSETQ. This CDR3 region has 17 residues. The junction had 5 bases not matched to a gene; V was cut back by 0 bases and J by 1 base.

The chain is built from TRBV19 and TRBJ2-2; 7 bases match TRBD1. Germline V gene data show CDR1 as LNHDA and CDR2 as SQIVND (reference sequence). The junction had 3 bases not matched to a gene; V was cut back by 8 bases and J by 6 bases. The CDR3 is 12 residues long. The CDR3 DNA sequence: TGTGCCAGTCGCCAGGGGGCCGGGGAGCTGTTTTTT. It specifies CASRQGAGELFF.

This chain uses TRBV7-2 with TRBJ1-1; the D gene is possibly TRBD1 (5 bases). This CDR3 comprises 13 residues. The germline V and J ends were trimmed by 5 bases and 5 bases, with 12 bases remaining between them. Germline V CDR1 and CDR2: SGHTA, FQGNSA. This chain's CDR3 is CASSTSYRTEAFF. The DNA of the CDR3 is TGTGCCAGCAGCACAAGTTACAGGACTGAAGCTTTCTTT.

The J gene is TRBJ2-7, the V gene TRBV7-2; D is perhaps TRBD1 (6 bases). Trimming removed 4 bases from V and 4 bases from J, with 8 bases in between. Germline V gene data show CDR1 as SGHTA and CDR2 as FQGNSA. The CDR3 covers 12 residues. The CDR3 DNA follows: TGTGCCAGCAGCTCTCAGGGGTACGAGCAGTACTTC. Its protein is CASSSQGYEQYF.

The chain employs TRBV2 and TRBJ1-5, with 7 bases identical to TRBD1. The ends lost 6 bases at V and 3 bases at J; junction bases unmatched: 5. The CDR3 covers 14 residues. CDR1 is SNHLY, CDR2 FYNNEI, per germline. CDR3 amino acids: CASSPDRNNQPQHF. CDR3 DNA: TGTGCCAGCAGCCCGGACAGGAACAATCAGCCCCAGCATTTT.

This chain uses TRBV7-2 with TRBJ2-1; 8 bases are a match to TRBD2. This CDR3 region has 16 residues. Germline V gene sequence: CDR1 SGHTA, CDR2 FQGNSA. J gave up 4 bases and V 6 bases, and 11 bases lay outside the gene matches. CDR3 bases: TGTGCCAGCAGGTCTCAATATAGCGGGATTTACAATGAGCAGTTCTTC. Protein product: CASRSQYSGIYNEQFF.

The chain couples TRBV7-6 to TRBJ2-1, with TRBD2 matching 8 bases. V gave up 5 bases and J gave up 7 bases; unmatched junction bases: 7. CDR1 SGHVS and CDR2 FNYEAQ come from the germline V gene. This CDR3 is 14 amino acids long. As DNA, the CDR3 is TGTGCCAGCAGCCGGGAGGGGGGGGCTAATGAGCAGTTCTTC. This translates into CASSREGGANEQFF.

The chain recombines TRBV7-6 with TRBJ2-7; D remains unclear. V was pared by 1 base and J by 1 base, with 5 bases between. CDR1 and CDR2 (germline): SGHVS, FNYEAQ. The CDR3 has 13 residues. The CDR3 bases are TGTGCCAGCAGCTTAGGGGCTTCCTACGAGCAGTACTTC. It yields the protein CASSLGASYEQYF.

CDR3 in amino acids: CASRRGQGGNTIYF. CDR3 nucleotides: TGTGCCAGCAGACGGGGACAGGGAGGAAACACCATATATTTT. The chain is built from TRBV6-5 and TRBJ1-3; TRBD1 agrees at 9 bases. The CDR3 runs to 14 residues. Germline V gives CDR1 MNHEY, CDR2 SVGAGI. With V trimmed by 6 bases and J by 4 bases, 4 bases remained unmatched.

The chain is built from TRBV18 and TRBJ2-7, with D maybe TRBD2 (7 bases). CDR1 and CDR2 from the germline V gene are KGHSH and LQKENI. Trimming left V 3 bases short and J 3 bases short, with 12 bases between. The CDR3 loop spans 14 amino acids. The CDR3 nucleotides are TGTGCCAGCTCACCCGGGGGGCAGAACTACGAGCAGTACTTC. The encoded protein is CASSPGGQNYEQYF.

CDR3 bases: TGTGCCAGCAGCTCACAAGCCTCTAGCGGGACAGCCAAAAACATTCAGTACTTC. Translation gives CASSSQASSGTAKNIQYF. The chain is built from TRBV7-2 and TRBJ2-4, with 9 positions matching TRBD2. The CDR3 totals 18 residues. Trimming removed 4 bases from V and 0 bases from J; junction bases left unmatched: 10. Germline V CDR1 and CDR2: SGHTA, FQGNSA.

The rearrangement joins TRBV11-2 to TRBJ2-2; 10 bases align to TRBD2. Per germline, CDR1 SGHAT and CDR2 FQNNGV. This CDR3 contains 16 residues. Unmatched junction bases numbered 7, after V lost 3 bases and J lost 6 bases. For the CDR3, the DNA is TGTGCCAGCAGCTTCCTAGCGGGAGCGGGGGCCGGGGAGCTGTTTTTT. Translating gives CASSFLAGAGAGELFF.